This paragraph covers one TCR beta chain sequence. In this sample, this clonotype turned up many times. Its recognized antigen is unknown. No much larger clonotype is one base removed from it; base qualities were not supplied. These data originate in a study of T-cell reconstitution after alpha-beta-depleted transplantation in children (dated by TCRdb to the mid-2010s). About the investigation overall: T-cell immune reconstitution after TCRalphabeta/CD19-depleted allogeneic hematopoietic cell transplantation in children was quantitatively tracked in the study by means of TCR repertoire profiling.

Broader findings and caveats from the paper: About two months after transplant, the apparently early recovery of alphabetaT-cell counts reportedly depended on just several hundred clones that had expanded rapidly and came from non-depleted graft cells. In some patients, high TCRbeta diversity at day 60 was attributed to recipient T cells and intrathymic progenitors that had survived conditioning. The frequencies of hyperexpanded clones fell over the following months, and after one year, T-cell counts and TCRbeta diversity were mostly attributed to newly produced T cells.

The protocol used for the library was PCR. Sequencer: Illumina HiSeq 2500. To normalize quantification of the TCRbeta repertoire, the TCR libraries were built with molecular barcoding that relied on unique molecular identifiers. TCRdb passed the public sequencing reads through fastp at Q25 and MiXCR, retaining productive beta sequences. Here each entry gathers all rows of one CDR3 protein and keeps the most common genes and DNA. Recorded for this sample are about 340,000 distinct CDR3 sequences; about a sixth of them occurred a single time. Together, the top ten hold roughly 40% of the sample. This specimen's treatment or condition label, per the study, means: allogeneic hematopoietic cell transplantation with graft depleted of TCRalphabeta T cells and CD19 B cells. The transplant recipients were children given TCRalphabeta/CD19-depleted allogeneic hematopoietic cell grafts. This TCR derives from a male patient between 2 and 10 years old who had a stem cell transplant for acute lymphoblastic leukemia, so the T cells may come from the graft donor. The sequences come from PBMCs, mostly from graft donor cells, collected 360 days after TCRalphabeta/CD19-depleted stem cell transplant.

The CDR3 region has the sequence CAWSVRNQPQHF. The nucleotide sequence reads TGTGCCTGGAGTGTACGTAATCAGCCCCAGCATTTT. Recombination connected TRBV30 to TRBJ1-5; the D gene assignment is ambiguous. The CDR3 sequence holds 12 residues, the cysteine and phenylalanine included. This entry keeps only the CDR3 DNA: 36 bases, framed from base 1. V sheds 0 bases and J sheds 4 bases, leaving 4 bases between their ends. CDR1 and CDR2 were assigned from the germline V gene (reference sequence) as GTSNPN and SVGIG.